The 13 T cell receptor beta chains below come from one sample, sequenced in a study of cytomegalovirus exposure and HLA in healthy donors. PCR involved 60 Vbeta and 13 Jbeta primers. Generated by immunoSEQ multiplex PCR, the TCRdb table keeps only in-frame clones and is missing some. Seen here are roughly 110,000 clones, roughly 80% observed once, and the top ten hold more than 3%. The sample consisted of PBMCs. The receptor set was obtained from a man aged 55-75 years in good health and CMV-seronegative.

In DNA form, the CDR3 reads TGCGCCAGCAGCGCCTGGACAGGACCTAGCACAGATACGCAGTATTTT. This translates into CASSAWTGPSTDTQYF. The chain links TRBV5-1 to TRBJ2-3; 7 bases line up with TRBD1. CDR1 SGHRS and CDR2 YFSETQ come from the germline V gene. The CDR3 contains 16 residues. The J segment lost 0 bases and the V segment lost 4 bases, leaving 8 bases of the junction unmatched.

The J gene is TRBJ2-2, the V gene TRBV6-6; D is perhaps TRBD2 (7 bases). V was pared by 6 bases and J by 4 bases, with 18 bases between. The length of the CDR3 is 16 residues. Germline values: CDR1 MNHNY, CDR2 SVGAGI (reference sequence). The CDR3 nucleotides read TGTGCCAGCAGCCCTTTCCGGGGGGCGGGCACCGGGGAGCTGTTTTTT. It encodes CASSPFRGAGTGELFF.

The genes are TRBV7-3 and TRBJ2-2, with 14 nucleotides matching TRBD2. Looked up from germline, CDR1 is SGHTA and CDR2 is FQGTGA. The CDR3 spans 17 residues. V dropped 3 bases and J dropped 5; count of bases not matched to a gene: 5. The chain's CDR3 is CASSLGTSGGLTGELFF. The CDR3 DNA is TGTGCCAGCAGCTTGGGGACTAGCGGGGGCCTTACCGGGGAGCTGTTTTTT. Combining the CDR3 with reference TRBV7-3 and TRBJ2-2 gives the whole variable domain GAGVSQTPSNKVTEKGKYVELRCDPISGHTALYWYRQSLGQGPEFLIYFQGTGAADDSGLPNDRFFAVRPEGSVSTLKIQRTERGDSAVYLCASSLGTSGGLTGELFFGEGSRLTVL.

This clone was recorded a few times. The chain combines TRBV27 with TRBJ2-5; D call uncertain. The CDR3 has 16 amino acids. Between the trimmed V and J ends, which lost 1 base and 2 bases, there was a span of 14 bases. Germline assignment: CDR1 MNHEY and CDR2 SMNVEV (reference sequence). The CDR3 coding sequence is TGTGCCAGCAGTTTATACTCCAGACAAGTACAAGAGACCCAGTACTTC. Protein: CASSLYSRQVQETQYF.

As concerns this clone: This sample also contains other DNA sequences that code for the same CDR3. The gene calls are TRBV9 and TRBJ1-2; 7 nucleotides line up with TRBD1. With V trimmed by 0 bases and J by 4 bases, 0 bases remained unmatched. Looked up from germline, CDR1 is SGDLS and CDR2 is YYNGEE. The CDR3 spans 13 residues. CDR3 in DNA: TGTGCCAGCAGCGTAGGGGACAGCTATGGCTACACCTTC. This codes for CASSVGDSYGYTF.

The chain recombines TRBV7-2 with TRBJ2-6; D is undetermined. CDR1 is SGHTA and CDR2 is FQGNSA in the germline V gene. Trimming took 1 base from V and 0 from J, leaving 13 bases between them. CDR3 length: 18 residues. The CDR3 reads CASSLGQVSFSGANVLTF. The CDR3, as DNA: TGTGCCAGCAGCTTAGGGCAGGTCTCTTTCTCTGGGGCCAACGTCCTGACTTTC.

The chain joins TRBV7-9 to TRBJ2-1; 10 nucleotides match TRBD1. The CDR3 consists of 16 residues. Germline V lookup: CDR1 SEHNR, CDR2 FQNEAQ (reference sequence). With 3 bases clipped from V and 10 bases from J, the junction kept 12 bases outside the gene matches. This chain's CDR3 is CASSFVFLDRGDEQFF. Here the CDR3 DNA reads TGTGCCAGCAGCTTTGTTTTCCTGGACAGGGGGGACGAGCAGTTCTTC.

This chain connects TRBV15 to TRBJ2-3; 7 nucleotides agree with TRBD1. From germline, CDR1 is LNHNV and CDR2 YYDKDF (reference sequence). Trimming removed 5 bases from V and 2 bases from J; junction bases left unmatched: 7. The CDR3 runs to 15 residues. This chain's CDR3 is CATSLRQGNTDTQYF. As DNA, the CDR3 is TGTGCCACCAGCCTCCGACAGGGTAACACAGATACGCAGTATTTT.

This clone appeared once. The V gene is TRBV15, the J gene TRBJ1-4; tentative D call: TRBD1 (6 bases). Germline CDR1 and CDR2: LNHNV and YYDKDF (reference sequence). V was shortened by 4 bases and J by 0 bases, with 12 bases between the two germline ends. The CDR3 sequence is 16 residues long. CDR3 in DNA: TGTGCCACCAGCAACTATAGGACAGCAACTAATGAAAAACTGTTTTTT. This sequence encodes CATSNYRTATNEKLFF.

The rearrangement joins TRBV6-1 to TRBJ1-6; 8 bases map to TRBD1. V trimming: 3 bases; J trimming: 7 bases; junction bases outside the gene matches: 5. The germline gives CDR1 MNHNS, CDR2 SASEGT. CDR3 length: 15 amino acids. The DNA of the CDR3 is TGTGCCAGCAGTGACTGGACAGGGTACAATTCACCCCTCCACTTT. Protein: CASSDWTGYNSPLHF.

V gene TRBV30 combines with J gene TRBJ1-5, with D perhaps TRBD1 (5 bases). CDR1 is GTSNPN, CDR2 SVGIG, per germline (reference sequence). The length of the CDR3 is 14 residues. The ends were cut back, 0 bases at V and 9 bases at J, with 15 bases in the middle. CDR3 DNA sequence: TGTGCCTGGAGTGTACGCCGGGGGTTGGGGCCCCAGCATTTT. Translated: CAWSVRRGLGPQHF.

The chain employs TRBV6-6 and TRBJ2-5; 11 nucleotides align to TRBD2. Germline CDR1 MNHNY, CDR2 SVGAGI (reference sequence). There are 14 residues in the CDR3. V lost 8 bases to trimming and J lost 5 bases; unmatched junction nucleotides: 7. CDR3 in amino acids: CASGPSGGRETQYF. CDR3 nucleotides: TGTGCCAGCGGCCCTAGCGGGGGGCGTGAGACCCAGTACTTC.

In its sample, this clone was seen once. The chain combines TRBV19 with TRBJ1-2, with D possibly being TRBD1 (6 bases). Germline lookup yields CDR1 LNHDA and CDR2 SQIVND (reference sequence). CDR3 size: 15 residues. V dropped 8 bases and J dropped 2 bases, with 18 bases sitting between them. Here the CDR3 reads CASGGPMEPNYGYTF. As DNA, the CDR3 is TGTGCCAGTGGGGGCCCAATGGAGCCCAACTATGGCTACACCTTC.